Each of the 14 T cell receptor beta chains below was sequenced from the same sample in a study of cytomegalovirus exposure and HLA in healthy donors. The PCR used 60 Vbeta and 13 Jbeta primers. Sequencing was performed with immunoSEQ multiplex PCR; in TCRdb, only in-frame clones are kept and a portion is missing. Of fewer than 150,000 clones in the sample, 60% to 85% are singletons; the top ten hold under 7.5%. The sequenced sample consisted of PBMCs. Every receptor here comes from a middle-aged man in good health and CMV-seropositive.

The chain joins TRBV6-5 to TRBJ2-7; TRBD2 aligns across 9 bases. V shed 6 bases, J shed 5 bases, and the junction held 5 bases outside the gene matches. The CDR3 runs 13 residues. The germline CDR1 and CDR2 sequences are MNHEY and SVGAGI. Written as DNA, the CDR3 is TGTGCCAGCAGAGGGACTAGCAGGGACGAGCAGTACTTC. Protein sequence: CASRGTSRDEQYF.

This clone was seen once. The chain has TRBV5-5 and TRBJ2-7; 9 bases map to TRBD1. The V gene's germline CDR1 is SGHKS and CDR2 YYEKEE (reference sequence). This CDR3 contains 14 residues. Unmatched junction bases numbered 6, after V lost 3 bases and J lost 5 bases. CDR3 sequence reads: CASSSPGTGNEQYF. CDR3 in DNA: TGTGCCAGCAGCTCCCCCGGGACAGGGAACGAGCAGTACTTC.

The chain links TRBV30 to TRBJ2-2; D is uncertain. There are 14 residues in the CDR3. Germline CDR1 GTSNPN, CDR2 SVGIG (reference sequence). V lost 0 bases, J lost 2 bases, and 7 bases lay in between. In nucleotides, the CDR3 is TGTGCCTGGAGTGTTGGCAGAAACACCGGGGAGCTGTTTTTT. Translating it yields CAWSVGRNTGELFF.

J is TRBJ2-1 and V is TRBV9, with a tentative D call TRBD2 (6 bases). In germline, CDR1 is SGDLS, CDR2 YYNGEE. This CDR3 region has 14 residues. Between the trimmed V and J ends, which lost 2 bases and 5 bases, there was a span of 11 bases. Here the CDR3 DNA reads TGTGCCAGCAGCGTCGCGCGGGGAAACAATGAGCAGTTCTTC. This encodes CASSVARGNNEQFF.

This clone showed up just once. This chain uses TRBV18 with TRBJ2-1; 10 bases line up with TRBD2. The CDR3 runs 16 residues. Germline V CDR1 and CDR2: KGHSH, LQKENI. V was pared by 1 base and J by 8 bases, with 8 bases of the junction left unmatched. The CDR3 reads CASSPLSLAGAYEQFF. In DNA, the CDR3 is TGTGCCAGCTCACCACTAAGCCTAGCGGGAGCTTATGAGCAGTTCTTC.

The sample holds a few counts of this clone. The rearrangement uses TRBV7-9 and TRBJ2-5, with D unresolved. Per the germline V gene, CDR1 is SEHNR and CDR2 is FQNEAQ (reference sequence). Trimming removed 2 bases at V and 4 bases at J, with 11 bases between. This CDR3 region has 14 residues. This CDR3 reads CASSLWPQRETQYF. In DNA form, the CDR3 reads TGTGCCAGCAGCTTATGGCCGCAGCGAGAGACCCAGTACTTC. The entire variable domain, with the rest obtained from reference TRBV7-9 and TRBJ2-5, is as follows: DTGVSQNPRHKITKRGQNVTFRCDPISEHNRLYWYRQTLGQGPEFLTYFQNEAQLEKSRLLSDRFSAERPKGSFSTLEIQRTEQGDSAMYLCASSLWPQRETQYFGPGTRLLVL.

The CDR3 DNA sequence: TGTGCCAGCAGTTTAACGGGACTAGGAAACACCATATATTTT. Residues: CASSLTGLGNTIYF. J is TRBJ1-3 and V is TRBV28; tentative D call: TRBD1 (5 bases). The V end was cut by 2 bases, the J end by 4 bases, with 9 bases between. Germline V CDR1 and CDR2: MDHEN, SYDVKM. The CDR3 is 14 amino acids. Full variable domain (outside the CDR3, taken from reference TRBV28 and TRBJ1-3): DVKVTQSSRYLVKRTGEKVFLECVQDMDHENMFWYRQDPGLGLRLIYFSYDVKMKEKGDIPEGYSVSREKKERFSLILESASTNQTSMYLCASSLTGLGNTIYFGEGSWLTVV.

V gene TRBV27 combines with J gene TRBJ1-1; 7 nucleotides line up with TRBD1. Losses at the gene ends were 5 bases for V and 1 base for J; bases not matched to a gene: 4. This CDR3 comprises 14 residues. CDR1 is MNHEY, CDR2 SMNVEV, per germline (reference sequence). The CDR3 reads CASSAGTANTEAFF. In nucleotides, the CDR3 is TGTGCCAGCAGTGCAGGGACAGCGAACACTGAAGCTTTCTTT.

The V call is TRBV19, the J call TRBJ1-6; the match to TRBD1 covers 7 bases. CDR3 length: 14 amino acids. Germline values: CDR1 LNHDA, CDR2 SQIVND (reference sequence). V trimming: 6 bases; J trimming: 5 bases; junction bases outside the gene matches: 4. This chain's CDR3 is CASRTGTDNSPLHF. In DNA, the CDR3 is TGTGCCAGTAGAACCGGGACAGATAATTCACCCCTCCACTTT.

V is TRBV10-3 and J is TRBJ2-1; 8 bases fit TRBD2. The CDR3 extends over 14 amino acids. The J segment lost 4 bases and the V segment lost 6 bases, leaving 5 bases of the junction unmatched. Germline CDR1 ENHRY, CDR2 SYGVKD. The CDR3 reads CAIRSGRGYNEQFF. The CDR3 nucleotides read TGTGCCATCAGGAGCGGGAGAGGTTACAATGAGCAGTTCTTC.

CDR3 region: CASSLSGLNTEAFF. The CDR3 region has the DNA TGTGCCAGCAGTTTATCAGGGTTAAACACTGAAGCTTTCTTT. The rearrangement joins TRBV28 to TRBJ1-1; D possibly corresponds to TRBD1 (5 bases). This CDR3 comprises 14 residues. The germline gives CDR1 MDHEN, CDR2 SYDVKM. V was shortened by 1 base and J by 2 bases, with 8 bases between the two germline ends. Filled out from reference TRBV28 and TRBJ1-1, the complete variable domain reads DVKVTQSSRYLVKRTGEKVFLECVQDMDHENMFWYRQDPGLGLRLIYFSYDVKMKEKGDIPEGYSVSREKKERFSLILESASTNQTSMYLCASSLSGLNTEAFFGQGTRLTVV.

The chain links TRBV6-6 to TRBJ1-2; a possible D gene is TRBD1 (5 bases). Germline CDR1 and CDR2: MNHNY and SVGAGI (reference sequence). The CDR3 length is 16 residues. Trimming stripped 6 bases from V and 2 bases from J, with 19 bases between. The CDR3 is CASRDTGSPQNYGYTF. The DNA of the CDR3 is TGTGCCAGCAGGGATACAGGTTCCCCTCAAAACTATGGCTACACCTTC.

The rearrangement joins TRBV28 to TRBJ2-3; D is perhaps TRBD2 (6 bases). Trimming took 2 bases from V and 2 from J, leaving 11 bases between them. The CDR3 runs 15 residues. Germline V gene lookup returns CDR1 MDHEN and CDR2 SYDVKM. CDR3 amino acids: CASSLGGAFTDTQYF. CDR3 DNA: TGTGCCAGCAGTTTAGGCGGGGCCTTCACAGATACGCAGTATTTT.

The rearrangement links TRBV2 to TRBJ2-7; 8 bases are a match to TRBD1. From germline, CDR1 is SNHLY and CDR2 FYNNEI. The length of the CDR3 is 13 residues. J gave up 7 bases and V 9 bases, and 11 bases lay outside the gene matches. The CDR3 sequence: CASKGQAIPEQYF. The DNA for the CDR3 is TGTGCCAGTAAGGGACAGGCAATTCCTGAGCAGTACTTC.